The 25 T cell receptor beta chains listed next were all sequenced from one sample in a study of shared clonotypes between healthy human individuals (dated by TCRdb to about 2020). Library generation was performed with the immunoSEQ multiplex PCR assay. This is the immuneACCESS table as TCRdb keeps it, with only in-frame sequences that have V and J called. A part of the clones is gone; compared with another copy, unresolved V genes explain less than half, and the rest is unexplained. This sample has about 1 million clones in its table, and more than 60% of those were observed once. The ten top clones hold approximately 1.5% of the sample. Sequenced input: memory CD4+ T cells sorted from blood. Read against the paper, the sample's cell subset or site label means: CD45RA-negative fraction. These receptors originate from a man aged 18 to 30 in good health.

The chain is built from TRBV6-5 and TRBJ2-1; D is unclear. V lost 10 bases and J lost 0, with 10 bases in between. Germline CDR1 reads MNHEY; CDR2 reads SVGAGI. The CDR3 extends over 13 amino acids. DNA of the CDR3: TGTGCCACCGGTTCCGTCTCCTACAATGAGCAGTTCTTC. It yields the protein CATGSVSYNEQFF.

The chain combines TRBV5-4 with TRBJ2-3; possible D gene TRBD2, 6 bases. The CDR3 has 13 amino acids. Trimming pared 3 bases from V and 4 bases from J, leaving 9 bases between. CDR1 and CDR2 from the germline V gene are SGHNT and YYREEE (reference sequence). The CDR3 protein is CASSSEGPDTQYF. The CDR3 region has the DNA TGTGCCAGCAGCTCGGAGGGTCCAGATACGCAGTATTTT.

The chain carries TRBV27 and TRBJ2-7, with D possibly matching TRBD1 (6 bases). V lost 3 bases, J lost 3 bases, and 15 bases lay in between. Germline CDR1 and CDR2: MNHEY and SMNVEV (reference sequence). CDR3 length: 15 residues. This CDR3 reads CASSLGSRGLYEQYF. The DNA for the CDR3 is TGTGCCAGCAGTTTGGGGAGCAGGGGTCTCTACGAGCAGTACTTC.

The V and J genes are TRBV10-2 and TRBJ2-1, with 12 bases aligning to TRBD2. This CDR3 spans 11 amino acids. Germline assignment: CDR1 WSHSY and CDR2 SAAADI. J gave up 14 bases and V 8 bases, and 4 bases lay outside the gene matches. The CDR3 DNA sequence: TGCGCCAGCTCTACTAGCGGGGGGAAGTTCTTC. This sequence encodes CASSTSGGKFF.

The chain recombines TRBV7-9 with TRBJ2-1; 9 bases map to TRBD1. J was trimmed by 10 bases and V by 3 bases; bases with no gene match: 7. The length of the CDR3 is 14 residues. CDR1 is SEHNR, CDR2 FQNEAQ, per germline (reference sequence). The DNA for the CDR3 is TGTGCCAGCAGCTTTACAGGGGGCGGCGGGGAGCAGTTCTTC. It codes for CASSFTGGGGEQFF.

This chain connects TRBV7-9 to TRBJ2-5; 9 positions match TRBD1. Gene TRBJ2-7 matches the end of the DNA better, so the J call may be wrong. The germline V gene encodes CDR1 SEHNR and CDR2 FQNEAQ (reference sequence). The CDR3 runs 15 residues. The CDR3 sequence: CASSLEGTGRHEQYF. The CDR3 bases are TGTGCCAGCAGCTTAGAAGGGACAGGGAGGCACGAGCAGTACTTC.

V gene TRBV6-6 combines with J gene TRBJ2-5; 7 bases are shared with TRBD1. Germline V lookup: CDR1 MNHNY, CDR2 SVGAGI (reference sequence). The CDR3 has 14 amino acids. V was pared by 6 bases and J by 0 bases, with 4 bases of the junction left unmatched. CDR3 in amino acids: CASSGTAYQETQYF. For the CDR3, the DNA is TGTGCCAGCAGCGGGACAGCTTACCAAGAGACCCAGTACTTC.

This clone was observed once. This rearrangement joins TRBV4-3 to TRBJ2-2; D remains ambiguous. The CDR3 has 14 amino acids. The germline V and J ends were trimmed by 1 base and 5 bases, with 8 bases remaining between them. CDR1 and CDR2 from the germline V gene are LGHNA and YSLEER. The CDR3 coding sequence is TGCGCCAGCAGCCAAGGTCTGCGAACCGGGGAGCTGTTTTTT. It codes for CASSQGLRTGELFF.

CDR3 nucleotides: TGTGCCAGCAGGATTAGCGGGTCCTGGGAAGAGACCCAGTACTTC. It encodes CASRISGSWEETQYF. The V and J genes are TRBV6-5 and TRBJ2-5; 7 bases are a match to TRBD2. Looked up from germline, CDR1 is MNHEY and CDR2 is SVGAGI. The CDR3 extends over 15 amino acids. Germline trimming cut 6 bases from V and 3 bases from J; bases unmatched to any gene: 10.

V is TRBV6-1 and J is TRBJ1-2; no clear D gene. The V end lost 1 base, the J end lost 7 bases, and 16 bases lay between the germline ends. Germline V gene data show CDR1 as MNHNS and CDR2 as SASEGT. The CDR3 totals 15 residues. The DNA for the CDR3 is TGTGCCAGCAGTGAAGTGCAACCTTTGGGTAGTGGCTACACCTTC. Translating gives CASSEVQPLGSGYTF.

The chain combines TRBV9 with TRBJ2-3; perhaps TRBD2 as D (5 bases). V lost 4 bases and J lost 2, with 20 bases in between. The CDR3 spans 17 residues. The germline V gene encodes CDR1 SGDLS and CDR2 YYNGEE. CDR3 sequence: CASSSPLGASTTDTQYF. As DNA, the CDR3 is TGTGCCAGCAGCTCCCCCCTGGGAGCTTCCACCACAGATACGCAGTATTTT. The complete variable domain, with remaining parts taken from reference TRBV9 and TRBJ2-3, reads DSGVTQTPKHLITATGQRVTLRCSPRSGDLSVYWYQQSLDQGLQFLIQYYNGEERAKGNILERFSAQQFPDLHSELNLSSLELGDSALYFCASSSPLGASTTDTQYFGPGTRLTVL.

This chain uses TRBV20-1 with TRBJ2-7, with D perhaps TRBD2 (6 bases). Germline lookup yields CDR1 DFQATT and CDR2 SNEGSKA (reference sequence). Trimming pared 3 bases from V and 6 bases from J, leaving 9 bases between. The CDR3 covers 11 residues. The CDR3 protein is CSASMGGEQYF. CDR3 DNA: TGCAGTGCTAGTATGGGGGGCGAGCAGTACTTC.

This clone was recorded a few times. V usage is TRBV16 and J usage is TRBJ2-5; 10 bases fit TRBD1. The CDR3 loop spans 17 amino acids. CDR1 is KGHSY, CDR2 FQNENV, per germline. V shed 0 bases and J 0 bases; nucleotides not matched to a gene: 4. The DNA for the CDR3 is TGTGCCAGCAGCCAATCGGGGGACAGGGGATACCAAGAGACCCAGTACTTC. It encodes CASSQSGDRGYQETQYF. The full variable domain, its missing parts supplied by reference TRBV16 and TRBJ2-5, is GEEVAQTPKHLVRGEGQKAKLYCAPIKGHSYVFWYQQVLKNEFKFLISFQNENVFDETGMPKERFSAKCLPNSPCSLEIQATKLEDSAVYFCASSQSGDRGYQETQYFGPGTRLLVL.

The chain employs TRBV28 and TRBJ2-7, with 8 nucleotides matching TRBD2. CDR3 length: 13 residues. Germline V gives CDR1 MDHEN, CDR2 SYDVKM. The J segment lost 5 bases and the V segment lost 4 bases, leaving 4 bases of the junction unmatched. The CDR3: CASSWTSWDEQYF. The DNA for the CDR3 is TGTGCCAGCAGTTGGACTAGCTGGGACGAGCAGTACTTC.

This rearrangement joins TRBV4-1 to TRBJ2-7; D might be TRBD1 (6 bases). Germline V gives CDR1 MGHRA, CDR2 YSYEKL. The CDR3 consists of 15 residues. The V and J ends lost 1 base and 2 bases respectively, with 12 bases between them. CDR3 sequence reads: CASSQAGPGAYEQYF. The CDR3 region has the DNA TGCGCCAGCAGCCAAGCCGGCCCAGGGGCCTACGAGCAGTACTTC.

The J gene is TRBJ2-4, the V gene TRBV9; 7 bases fit TRBD1. The length of the CDR3 is 16 residues. With 0 bases clipped from V and 2 bases from J, the junction kept 5 bases outside the gene matches. CDR1 and CDR2 from the germline V gene are SGDLS and YYNGEE. This chain's CDR3 is CASSVAAGGTKNIQYF. The CDR3 DNA sequence: TGTGCCAGCAGCGTAGCGGCAGGGGGAACCAAAAACATTCAGTACTTC. The complete variable domain, with remaining parts taken from reference TRBV9 and TRBJ2-4, reads DSGVTQTPKHLITATGQRVTLRCSPRSGDLSVYWYQQSLDQGLQFLIQYYNGEERAKGNILERFSAQQFPDLHSELNLSSLELGDSALYFCASSVAAGGTKNIQYFGAGTRLSVL.

Only one count was recorded for this clone. The CDR3 loop reads CASSAEGTGELFF. CDR3 coding DNA: TGCGCCAGCAGTGCGGAGGGAACCGGGGAGCTGTTTTTT. This sequence joins TRBV10-1 and TRBJ2-2, with a possible D match to TRBD2 (6 bases). The CDR3 spans 13 residues. The V end lost 4 bases, the J end lost 5 bases, and 8 bases lay between the germline ends. The germline V gene has CDR1 WNHNN and CDR2 SYGVQD (reference sequence).

On this clone: This CDR3 is also generated by other DNA sequences in the sample. The chain has TRBV7-3 and TRBJ2-1, with 8 nucleotides matching TRBD1. Germline V lookup: CDR1 SGHTA, CDR2 FQGTGA. V lost 2 bases, J lost 0 bases, and 0 bases stayed unmatched. This CDR3 is 15 amino acids long. Here the CDR3 DNA reads TGTGCCAGCAGCTTAGACAGGGGCTCCTACAATGAGCAGTTCTTC. Residues: CASSLDRGSYNEQFF. The full variable domain, completed using reference TRBV7-3 and TRBJ2-1, is GAGVSQTPSNKVTEKGKYVELRCDPISGHTALYWYRQSLGQGPEFLIYFQGTGAADDSGLPNDRFFAVRPEGSVSTLKIQRTERGDSAVYLCASSLDRGSYNEQFFGPGTRLTVL.

The chain employs TRBV5-1 and TRBJ2-3; 14 nucleotides agree with TRBD2. Unmatched junction bases numbered 12, after V lost 2 bases and J lost 4 bases. This CDR3 spans 19 amino acids. CDR1 SGHRS and CDR2 YFSETQ come from the germline V gene. The CDR3 region is CASSFTSGTSGRGADTQYF. For the CDR3, the DNA is TGCGCCAGCAGCTTTACCTCCGGGACTAGCGGGAGAGGCGCAGATACGCAGTATTTT.

The sample holds a few counts of this clone. This chain uses TRBV4-1 with TRBJ2-1; 7 bases fit TRBD2. CDR1 and CDR2 from the germline V gene are MGHRA and YSYEKL. The CDR3 covers 15 residues. V was clipped by 0 bases and J by 3 bases; unmatched bases: 2. As DNA, the CDR3 is TGCGCCAGCAGCCAAGAGCCTAGCGGCTACAATGAGCAGTTCTTC. The encoded protein is CASSQEPSGYNEQFF.

The rearrangement links TRBV6-1 to TRBJ2-7, with a tentative D call TRBD2 (6 bases). Germline V CDR1 and CDR2: MNHNS, SASEGT. V dropped 5 bases and J dropped 2 bases, with 16 bases sitting between them. The CDR3 is made up of 15 amino acids. The CDR3 DNA follows: TGTGCCAGCAGTCCCGTCGGGACTGGCCCCTACGAGCAGTACTTC. It encodes CASSPVGTGPYEQYF.

The CDR3 region is CASSGTGQLGNTIYF. CDR3 in DNA: TGTGCCAGCAGTGGTACGGGACAGCTTGGAAACACCATATATTTT. The chain recombines TRBV2 with TRBJ1-3; 7 positions match TRBD1. CDR1 and CDR2 from the germline V gene are SNHLY and FYNNEI. V was pared by 4 bases and J by 3 bases, with 6 bases of the junction left unmatched. The CDR3 consists of 15 residues.

V usage is TRBV29-1 and J usage is TRBJ2-5, with unresolved D. Germline CDR1 SQVTM, CDR2 ANQGSEA. This CDR3 is built from 14 residues. The V and J ends lost 0 bases and 2 bases respectively, with 10 bases between them. The chain's CDR3 is CSVEDLGKQETQYF. CDR3 sequence (DNA): TGCAGCGTTGAAGATTTGGGGAAACAAGAGACCCAGTACTTC.

Points on this clone: Other DNA sequences in the same sample also yield this CDR3. The chain recombines TRBV7-2 with TRBJ1-5; D is ambiguous. The CDR3 contains 15 residues. Germline values: CDR1 SGHTA, CDR2 FQGNSA. Between the trimmed V and J ends, which lost 8 bases and 0 bases, there was a span of 14 bases. The CDR3 protein is CASSLESYSNQPQHF. The CDR3 DNA reads as TGTGCCAGCTCCCTCGAGAGTTATAGCAATCAGCCCCAGCATTTT.

The rearrangement links TRBV15 to TRBJ2-2; TRBD2 matches at 9 bases. Germline V lookup: CDR1 LNHNV, CDR2 YYDKDF (reference sequence). Trimming took 3 bases from V and 6 from J; bases not matched to a gene: 5. This CDR3 region has 15 residues. The CDR3 DNA is TGTGCCACCAGCAGGGGACTAGCATTCTCCGGGGAGCTGTTTTTT. Translating it yields CATSRGLAFSGELFF.